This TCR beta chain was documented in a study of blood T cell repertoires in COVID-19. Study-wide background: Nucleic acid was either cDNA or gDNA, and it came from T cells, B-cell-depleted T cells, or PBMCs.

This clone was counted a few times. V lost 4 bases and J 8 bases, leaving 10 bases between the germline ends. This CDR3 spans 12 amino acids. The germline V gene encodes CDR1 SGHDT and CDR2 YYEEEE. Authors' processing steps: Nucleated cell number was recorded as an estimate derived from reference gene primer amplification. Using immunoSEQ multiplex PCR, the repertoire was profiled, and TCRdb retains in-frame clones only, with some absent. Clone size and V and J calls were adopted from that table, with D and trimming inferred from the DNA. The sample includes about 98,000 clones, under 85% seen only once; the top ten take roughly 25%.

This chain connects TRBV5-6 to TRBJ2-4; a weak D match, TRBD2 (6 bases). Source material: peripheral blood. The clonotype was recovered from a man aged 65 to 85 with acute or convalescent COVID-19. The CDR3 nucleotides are TGTGCCAGCAGCGGGGGGACGGACATTCAGTACTTC. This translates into CASSGGTDIQYF.